These 21 T cell receptor beta chains were sequenced from one sample in a study of CD8 T cells in Susac syndrome. RNA was extracted with the RNeasy kit, and a quantity of roughly 0.5 to 1 ug was reverse transcribed using random hexamers. Via MiXCR, TCRdb re-called the immunoSEQ multiplex PCR reads, giving one row per CDR3 protein. This sample has about 430,000 distinct CDR3 sequences, with around 83% found just once. Specimen: CD8+ T cells from PBMCs. The receptors were gathered from a human donor with multiple sclerosis.

This clonotype was seen once. The chain recombines TRBV30 with TRBJ2-5; no clear D. CDR3 size: 10 residues. Germline assignment: CDR1 GTSNPN and CDR2 SVGIG (reference sequence). The V gene lost 8 bases and the J gene lost 7 bases, with 11 bases spanning the gap. Here the CDR3 DNA reads TGTGCCGTTTGGTCAGGGACCCAGTACTTC. Translation: CAVWSGTQYF.

The chain recombines TRBV2 with TRBJ1-2; possible D gene TRBD1, 5 bases. Germline CDR1 reads SNHLY; CDR2 reads FYNNEI. The CDR3 contains 14 residues. V was shortened by 2 bases and J by 6 bases, with 13 bases between the two germline ends. CDR3 nucleotide sequence: TGTGCCAGCAGTGAATCAGGACAAGACGATGGCTACACCTTC. Translating gives CASSESGQDDGYTF.

The rearrangement links TRBV11-1 to TRBJ2-3, with 9 bases matching TRBD2. V gave up 4 bases and J gave up 6 bases; unmatched junction bases: 14. Germline values: CDR1 SGHAT, CDR2 FQDESV (reference sequence). This CDR3 spans 17 amino acids. The CDR3 region is CASSSEGLAGDRDTQYF. The CDR3 DNA follows: TGTGCCAGCAGCTCAGAGGGCTTAGCGGGAGATCGGGATACGCAGTATTTT.

The V call is TRBV11-2, the J call TRBJ2-4; 13 nucleotides match TRBD2. Trimming cost V 5 bases and J 2 bases; bases outside gene matches: 12. CDR1 and CDR2 from the germline V gene are SGHAT and FQNNGV. The CDR3 spans 19 residues. The CDR3 coding sequence is TGTGCCAGCAGCGTACTAGCGGGGGGGTACCCCATAACCAAAAACATTCAGTACTTC. As protein: CASSVLAGGYPITKNIQYF.

The DNA for the CDR3 is TGCAGCGGCGGACAGGGGGCCGAGCAGTACTTC. Residues: CSGGQGAEQYF. The V gene is TRBV29-1, the J gene TRBJ2-7, with 11 positions matching TRBD1. Germline CDR1 and CDR2: SQVTM and ANQGSEA. J gave up 6 bases and V 7 bases, and 2 bases lay outside the gene matches. The CDR3 is 11 amino acids.

Only one count was recorded for this clonotype. The V gene is TRBV25-1, the J gene TRBJ2-7, with 8 bases lining up with TRBD1. CDR3 size: 17 residues. With 5 bases clipped from V and 4 bases from J, the junction kept 16 bases outside the gene matches. CDR1 and CDR2 from the germline V gene are MGHDK and SYGVNS. The CDR3 reads CASSLNSGRGLGYEQYF. DNA of the CDR3: TGTGCCAGCAGTCTAAACTCTGGCAGGGGGCTAGGGTACGAGCAGTACTTC.

The chain joins TRBV7-2 to TRBJ2-7, with D uncertain. The CDR3 loop spans 14 amino acids. The V end lost 0 bases, the J end lost 4 bases, and 10 bases lay between the germline ends. CDR1 is SGHTA, CDR2 FQGNSA, per germline. CDR3 amino acids: CASSLAGERYEQYF. The CDR3, as DNA: TGTGCCAGCAGCTTAGCCGGAGAGAGATACGAGCAGTACTTC.

V is TRBV7-2 and J is TRBJ1-6; a weak D match, TRBD1 (5 bases). V lost 4 bases to trimming and J lost 9 bases, with 16 bases between them. CDR1 SGHTA and CDR2 FQGNSA come from the germline V gene. The length of the CDR3 is 15 residues. This CDR3 reads CASSSQTGGSSPLHF. CDR3 DNA sequence: TGTGCCAGCAGCTCCCAGACGGGGGGTAGTTCACCCCTCCACTTT. The whole variable domain, remainder taken from reference TRBV7-2 and TRBJ1-6, is GAGVSQSPSNKVTEKGKDVELRCDPISGHTALYWYRQSLGQGLEFLIYFQGNSAPDKSGLPSDRFSAERTGGSVSTLTIQRTQQEDSAVYLCASSSQTGGSSPLHFGNGTRLTVT.

In its sample, this clonotype was seen once. The chain couples TRBV2 to TRBJ2-5; D is perhaps TRBD2 (5 bases). V lost 9 bases to trimming and J lost 4 bases, with 15 bases between them. This CDR3 spans 13 amino acids. Germline lookup yields CDR1 SNHLY and CDR2 FYNNEI. The CDR3 sequence is CARNTRSGETQYF. The CDR3 nucleotides read TGTGCCAGAAACACTAGGTCCGGAGAGACCCAGTACTTC. The variable domain in full, completed from reference TRBV2 and TRBJ2-5, reads EPEVTQTPSHQVTQMGQEVILRCVPISNHLYFYWYRQILGQKVEFLVSFYNNEISEKSEIFDDQFSVERPDGSNFTLKIRSTKLEDSAMYFCARNTRSGETQYFGPGTRLLVL.

The V call is TRBV5-6, the J call TRBJ2-7, with 9 nucleotides matching TRBD2. The CDR3 runs to 13 residues. Germline V gives CDR1 SGHDT, CDR2 YYEEEE. V lost 0 bases and J lost 7; bases outside the gene matches: 2. The CDR3 region has the DNA TGTGCCAGCAGCTTGGGAAGCGGGAGGGAGCAGTACTTC. Translation: CASSLGSGREQYF.

This clonotype was seen more than once but under ten times. This chain joins TRBV27 and TRBJ1-6; 8 positions match TRBD1. Germline CDR1 and CDR2: MNHEY and SMNVEV (reference sequence). The CDR3 is 15 residues long. V shed 5 bases and J 10 bases; nucleotides not matched to a gene: 10. The CDR3 reads CASSPPGGAGSPLHF. CDR3 nucleotides: TGTGCCAGCAGTCCCCCAGGGGGCGCAGGGTCACCCCTCCACTTT.

The chain combines TRBV7-6 with TRBJ2-5; TRBD2 might be the D (7 bases). Germline V gene lookup returns CDR1 SGHVS and CDR2 FNYEAQ. The ends were cut back, 1 base at V and 5 bases at J, with 23 bases in the middle. CDR3 size: 18 residues. The CDR3 loop reads CASSLVPGGSAGAETQYF. The CDR3 DNA reads as TGTGCCAGCAGCTTAGTACCGGGGGGCTCCGCGGGGGCGGAGACCCAGTACTTC.

The rearrangement uses TRBV27 and TRBJ2-7, with a possible D match to TRBD2 (5 bases). V shed 6 bases and J shed 6 bases, with 15 bases lying between them. CDR3 size: 13 residues. Germline lookup yields CDR1 MNHEY and CDR2 SMNVEV (reference sequence). The CDR3 bases are TGTGCCAGCAGCCTCCCCGAGGGCGGCGAGCAGTACTTC. This gives the protein CASSLPEGGEQYF.

The J gene is TRBJ1-1, the V gene TRBV30, with 8 bases that match TRBD1. V shed 5 bases and J 6 bases; nucleotides not matched to a gene: 2. From germline, CDR1 is GTSNPN and CDR2 SVGIG (reference sequence). This CDR3 is built from 11 residues. The DNA for the CDR3 is TGTGCCTGGGACAGGGGCTCTGAAGCTTTCTTT. Its protein product is CAWDRGSEAFF. The full variable domain, its missing parts supplied by reference TRBV30 and TRBJ1-1, is SQTIHQWPATLVQPVGSPLSLECTVEGTSNPNLYWYRQAAGRGLQLLFYSVGIGQISSEVPQNLSASRPQDRQFILSSKKLLLSDSGFYLCAWDRGSEAFFGQGTRLTVV.

V usage is TRBV20-1 and J usage is TRBJ2-1; no clear D gene. CDR1 and CDR2 (germline): DFQATT, SNEGSKA (reference sequence). This CDR3 spans 16 amino acids. The V end was cut by 2 bases, the J end by 2 bases, with 16 bases between. CDR3 sequence (DNA): TGCAGTGCTAGAAGTGCGACGGGCCCTGCCTACAATGAGCAGTTCTTC. Its protein product is CSARSATGPAYNEQFF.

This chain connects TRBV4-1 to TRBJ2-7; TRBD1 matches 11 bases. This CDR3 has 14 amino acids. The ends lost 4 bases at V and 7 bases at J; junction bases unmatched: 6. CDR1 is MGHRA, CDR2 YSYEKL, per germline. The chain's CDR3 is CASSLGQGGLEQYF. In DNA, the CDR3 is TGCGCCAGCAGCCTGGGACAGGGGGGGCTTGAGCAGTACTTC.

The chain joins TRBV12-3 or TRBV12-4 to TRBJ1-5; 9 positions agree with TRBD1. V trimming: 5 bases; J trimming: 6 bases; junction bases outside the gene matches: 11. The CDR3 length is 16 residues. CDR3 sequence (DNA): TGTGCCAGCAGTAGGGACAGGGAAATCGTGGCTCAGCCCCAGCATTTT. Its translation is CASSRDREIVAQPQHF.

The CDR3 sequence: CASSQDPGAPQHF. In nucleotides, the CDR3 is TGCGCCAGCAGCCAAGATCCCGGGGCGCCCCAGCATTTT. The rearrangement links TRBV4-1 to TRBJ1-5; D is possibly TRBD1 (5 bases). Germline V gives CDR1 MGHRA, CDR2 YSYEKL. The CDR3 has 13 residues. Trimming shortened V by 0 bases and J by 9 bases, and 9 bases separated the two germline ends.

The table lists this clonotype with a few counts. This chain links TRBV6-5 with TRBJ2-7; D is perhaps TRBD2 (6 bases). Per the germline V gene, CDR1 is MNHEY and CDR2 is SVGAGI. The CDR3 spans 14 residues. V shed 6 bases and J shed 7 bases, with 19 bases lying between them. CDR3 bases: TGTGCCAGCAGCGGAACCGGGACTGGGTATGAGCAGTACTTC. Translation gives CASSGTGTGYEQYF.

The chain employs TRBV4-1 and TRBJ1-1, with D possibly matching TRBD1 (5 bases). The CDR3 has 15 amino acids. V was clipped by 3 bases and J by 0 bases, with 11 bases between them. In germline, CDR1 is MGHRA, CDR2 YSYEKL. Here the CDR3 reads CASSQDRGVNTEAFF. DNA for the CDR3: TGCGCCAGCAGCCAGGATCGGGGGGTGAACACTGAAGCTTTCTTT.

The chain recombines TRBV5-1 with TRBJ2-7, with D perhaps assigned TRBD1 or TRBD2 (6 bases each). This CDR3 is built from 14 residues. Trimming cost V 7 bases and J 7 bases, with 21 bases left between them. Germline CDR1 reads SGHRS; CDR2 reads YFSETQ. CDR3 residues: CASSGGGLTGEQYF. The DNA for the CDR3 is TGCGCCAGCTCCGGTGGGGGGCTGACGGGAGAGCAGTACTTC.